A selection of T cell receptor beta chains follows, all from one sample in a study of shared clonotypes between healthy human individuals. Assay used: immunoSEQ multiplex PCR; TCRdb lists only in-frame clones, some missing. This repertoire shows about 1.5 million clones, roughly 96% found once; its top ten account for roughly 1.1%. Sequenced material: naive CD4+ T cells sorted from blood. The receptors originated from a man aged 30-40 years in good health. Both conserved end residues are trimmed from each CDR3. The D gene is left open where the match is weak.

cdr3_aa v_call d_call j_call
ASSLQTASYNEQF TRBV7-9 - TRBJ2-1
ASSSQNADSEAF TRBV7-3 - TRBJ1-1
ASSLWQPQETQY TRBV7-9 - TRBJ2-5
SVEVYVWRGTTLNTEAF TRBV29-1 - TRBJ1-1
ASSLSGLGTEAF TRBV28 - TRBJ1-1
ASHQVLFPGTQY TRBV28 - TRBJ2-5
ASSSRQGPMNTEAF TRBV11-2 TRBD1 TRBJ1-1
ASSLLAYNEQF TRBV27 - TRBJ2-1
ASSQDRGVAGGYETDTQY TRBV4-3 TRBD1 TRBJ2-3
AISGTGVNEQF TRBV10-3 TRBD1 TRBJ2-1
ASSLGAPYNEQF TRBV7-3 - TRBJ2-1
ASSLGRGAGELF TRBV7-3 - TRBJ2-2
AISSLQGAPRETQY TRBV10-3 TRBD1 TRBJ2-5
ASSLSRLQPQH TRBV7-3 - TRBJ1-5
ASSQGLRENEQF TRBV4-3 - TRBJ2-1
ASSPGTSGELEQF TRBV5-1 TRBD2 TRBJ2-1
ASSLVPSGNEQF TRBV9 TRBD2 TRBJ2-1
ASRRLAGEGNEQF TRBV19 TRBD2 TRBJ2-1
ASSPTVESTEAF TRBV18 - TRBJ1-1
AWSVQGPGQPQH TRBV30 - TRBJ1-5
ASSYTGVGYNEQF TRBV6-5 - TRBJ2-1
ASSELVGDYYGYT TRBV7-2 - TRBJ1-2
ASSARRDQNIQY TRBV7-2 - TRBJ2-4
AIVDKSNTGELF TRBV7-9 - TRBJ2-2
ASDGQY TRBV7-9 - TRBJ2-7
ASSQGTRYTGELF TRBV14 - TRBJ2-2
ASSLRQGSYNEQF TRBV5-1 TRBD1 TRBJ2-1
ASSPLGDRDDTQY TRBV18 TRBD1 TRBJ2-3
ASSLDSFSGNTIY TRBV28 - TRBJ1-3
ASSLVPRGGNTEAF TRBV7-9 - TRBJ1-1
AWTLKERNEKLF TRBV30 - TRBJ1-4